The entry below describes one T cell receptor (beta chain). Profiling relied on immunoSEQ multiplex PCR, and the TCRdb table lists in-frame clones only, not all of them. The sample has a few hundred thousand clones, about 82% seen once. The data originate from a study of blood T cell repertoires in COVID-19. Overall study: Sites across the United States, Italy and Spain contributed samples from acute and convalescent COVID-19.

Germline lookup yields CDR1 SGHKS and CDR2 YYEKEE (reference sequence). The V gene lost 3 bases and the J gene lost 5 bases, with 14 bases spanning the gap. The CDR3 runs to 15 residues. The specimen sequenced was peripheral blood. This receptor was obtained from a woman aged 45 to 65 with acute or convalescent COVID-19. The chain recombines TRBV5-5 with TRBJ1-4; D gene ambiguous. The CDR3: CASSWRPVGNEKLFF. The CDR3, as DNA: TGTGCCAGCAGCTGGAGGCCCGTGGGGAATGAAAAACTGTTTTTT. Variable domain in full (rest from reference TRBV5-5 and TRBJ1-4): DAGVTQSPTHLIKTRGQQVTLRCSPISGHKSVSWYQQVLGQGPQFIFQYYEKEERGRGNFPDRFSARQFPNYSSELNVNALLLGDSALYLCASSWRPVGNEKLFFGSGTQLSVL.